Presented here are 19 T cell receptor beta chains from one specimen sequenced in a study of cytomegalovirus exposure and HLA in healthy donors. With 60 Vbeta and 13 Jbeta primers, the PCR was carried out. Here immunoSEQ multiplex PCR was the method, and the copy in TCRdb shows in-frame clones only, minus some. The table has about 200,000 clones, 70% to 80% seen once; the top ten hold 3.5% to 4%. The sequencing sample was made of PBMCs. These receptors all come from a male donor in good health and CMV-seronegative.

The chain employs TRBV4-1 and TRBJ2-1; 10 nucleotides match TRBD1. Germline trimming cut 2 bases from V and 8 bases from J; bases unmatched to any gene: 9. Germline V CDR1 and CDR2: MGHRA, YSYEKL. This CDR3 is built from 16 residues. CDR3 in DNA: TGCGCCAGCAGCCAAACCCGACAGGGGGCGCCCTATGAGCAGTTCTTC. Amino acids: CASSQTRQGAPYEQFF.

V gene TRBV6-6 combines with J gene TRBJ2-7, with a possible D match to TRBD1 (5 bases). Germline CDR1 reads MNHNY; CDR2 reads SVGAGI (reference sequence). Trimming left V 7 bases short and J 2 bases short, with 15 bases between. This CDR3 contains 14 residues. CDR3 coding DNA: TGTGCCAGCACTCGGCAGGGTCCTCCCTACGAGCAGTACTTC. It codes for CASTRQGPPYEQYF.

This clone appeared a few times. The V call is TRBV6-5, the J call TRBJ2-3; D call uncertain. The CDR3 contains 16 residues. Germline lookup yields CDR1 MNHEY and CDR2 SVGAGI. V gave up 2 bases and J gave up 2 bases, with 14 bases separating them. This chain's CDR3 is CASSYLPSRYTDTQYF. Written as DNA, the CDR3 is TGTGCCAGCAGTTACCTCCCCAGCAGGTACACAGATACGCAGTATTTT.

This clone has more than one count but fewer than ten. The chain couples TRBV19 to TRBJ2-2; a weak D match, TRBD1 (6 bases). V was shortened by 10 bases and J by 1 base, with 13 bases between the two germline ends. Per the germline V gene, CDR1 is LNHDA and CDR2 is SQIVND (reference sequence). This CDR3 is 14 amino acids long. CDR3 sequence (DNA): TGTGCCACATCACAGGGTGGGAACACCGGGGAGCTGTTTTTT. Amino acid sequence: CATSQGGNTGELFF. Using reference TRBV19 and TRBJ2-2 for the parts outside the CDR3, the full variable domain is DGGITQSPKYLFRKEGQNVTLSCEQNLNHDAMYWYRQDPGQGLRLIYYSQIVNDFQKGDIAEGYSVSREKKESFPLTVTSAQKNPTAFYLCATSQGGNTGELFFGEGSRLTVL.

The V call is TRBV28, the J call TRBJ2-3, with a tentative D call TRBD2 (6 bases). CDR3 length: 13 amino acids. V was clipped by 3 bases and J by 5 bases, with 9 bases between them. Germline assignment: CDR1 MDHEN and CDR2 SYDVKM. CDR3 region: CASSFRAGDTQYF. The CDR3 nucleotides are TGTGCCAGCAGTTTTAGAGCGGGAGATACGCAGTATTTT.

The chain recombines TRBV25-1 with TRBJ1-4; D might be TRBD1 (5 bases). The CDR3 length is 13 residues. CDR1 and CDR2 (germline): MGHDK, SYGVNS. V was trimmed by 1 base and J by 7 bases, leaving 7 bases between them. The CDR3: CASSEWGGEKLFF. The DNA of the CDR3 is TGTGCCAGCAGTGAATGGGGGGGTGAAAAACTGTTTTTT.

The chain couples TRBV6-5 to TRBJ2-7; 9 bases agree with TRBD1. Germline V CDR1 and CDR2: MNHEY, SVGAGI. The CDR3 contains 13 residues. V was pared by 6 bases and J by 2 bases, with 2 bases of the junction left unmatched. CDR3 protein: CASRTGGAYEQYF. Written as DNA, the CDR3 is TGTGCCAGCAGAACAGGGGGCGCCTACGAGCAGTACTTC.

The J gene is TRBJ2-1, the V gene TRBV5-1, with 13 nucleotides matching TRBD2. The CDR3 runs 15 residues. Germline assignment: CDR1 SGHRS and CDR2 YFSETQ. The J segment lost 6 bases and the V segment lost 3 bases, leaving 3 bases of the junction unmatched. The CDR3 loop is CASSWTSGSRNEQFF. The CDR3 nucleotides read TGCGCCAGCAGCTGGACTAGCGGGAGTCGCAATGAGCAGTTCTTC.

The chain couples TRBV2 to TRBJ1-6; TRBD1 is a possible D gene (5 bases). Germline V CDR1 and CDR2: SNHLY, FYNNEI. Trimming pared 2 bases from V and 9 bases from J, leaving 23 bases between. There are 18 residues in the CDR3. CDR3 loop: CASSEHRWGGSGGSPLHF. Here the CDR3 DNA reads TGTGCCAGCAGTGAACATCGATGGGGCGGCTCGGGCGGTTCACCCCTCCACTTT.

In this sample, this clone turned up once. This CDR3 reads CASTLAGGPNTGELFF. CDR3 DNA sequence: TGTGCCAGTACCCTAGCGGGAGGGCCAAACACCGGGGAGCTGTTTTTT. The gene calls are TRBV19 and TRBJ2-2; 12 bases line up with TRBD2. The CDR3 length is 16 residues. V gave up 7 bases and J gave up 2 bases; unmatched junction bases: 5. Germline V gives CDR1 LNHDA, CDR2 SQIVND (reference sequence).

The gene calls are TRBV2 and TRBJ1-2; a possible D gene is TRBD1 (5 bases). The CDR3 extends over 14 amino acids. The V gene's germline CDR1 is SNHLY and CDR2 FYNNEI. Deletions cut 7 bases from V and 4 bases from J, with 16 bases between. This CDR3 reads CASNAQGLTYGYTF. In DNA, the CDR3 is TGTGCCAGCAACGCCCAGGGACTGACCTATGGCTACACCTTC.

This clone was picked up one time. The chain carries TRBV5-1 and TRBJ2-7; 9 nucleotides align to TRBD2. This CDR3 contains 14 residues. The J segment lost 4 bases and the V segment lost 2 bases, leaving 4 bases of the junction unmatched. Germline V CDR1 and CDR2: SGHRS, YFSETQ. In DNA form, the CDR3 reads TGCGCCAGCAGCTTTAGCGGGAGTCGGTACGAGCAGTACTTC. Encoded protein: CASSFSGSRYEQYF.

The chain links TRBV6-1 to TRBJ2-7; TRBD1 agrees at 9 bases. This CDR3 comprises 14 residues. Germline loops: CDR1 MNHNS, CDR2 SASEGT. V lost 4 bases and J lost 6; bases outside the gene matches: 7. In DNA, the CDR3 is TGTGCCAGCAGTGCAGGGGACAGGGTCGCCGAGCAGTACTTC. Its translation: CASSAGDRVAEQYF.

The chain uses TRBV2 and TRBJ2-7; the D is unclear. V was trimmed by 5 bases and J by 0 bases, leaving 17 bases between them. CDR1 SNHLY and CDR2 FYNNEI come from the germline V gene. This CDR3 is built from 16 residues. The CDR3 bases are TGTGCCAGCAGTTCTAGACGGAAAAGGAGCTCCTACGAGCAGTACTTC. Amino acids: CASSSRRKRSSYEQYF.

The chain couples TRBV11-2 to TRBJ2-3, with D perhaps matching TRBD1 (5 bases). The CDR3 length is 15 residues. V gave up 4 bases and J gave up 5 bases, with 16 bases separating them. CDR1 SGHAT and CDR2 FQNNGV come from the germline V gene. CDR3 protein: CASSSPHQGVDTQYF. The CDR3 nucleotides are TGTGCCAGCAGCTCGCCGCACCAAGGGGTAGATACGCAGTATTTT.

The chain is built from TRBV30 and TRBJ1-2; 8 bases agree with TRBD1. V trimming: 7 bases; J trimming: 4 bases; junction bases outside the gene matches: 14. Per the germline V gene, CDR1 is GTSNPN and CDR2 is SVGIG (reference sequence). This CDR3 comprises 15 residues. The CDR3 DNA reads as TGTGCCTACTGCTTTAAAGGACAGGGAAGCTATGGCTACACCTTC. Encoded protein: CAYCFKGQGSYGYTF.

The rearrangement uses TRBV10-3 and TRBJ2-3, with 7 positions matching TRBD1. Germline V gives CDR1 ENHRY, CDR2 SYGVKD. Germline trimming cut 7 bases from V and 5 bases from J; bases unmatched to any gene: 3. This CDR3 comprises 12 residues. CDR3: CAINTGVDTQYF. DNA of the CDR3: TGTGCCATCAACACAGGGGTAGATACGCAGTATTTT.

In its sample, this clone was seen a few times. This chain connects TRBV27 to TRBJ2-3; D gene ambiguous. CDR3 length: 14 residues. V was pared by 4 bases and J by 3 bases, with 11 bases between. Germline V gene data show CDR1 as MNHEY and CDR2 as SMNVEV (reference sequence). The CDR3 loop is CASSWQENTDTQYF. The CDR3 coding sequence is TGTGCCAGCAGTTGGCAGGAAAATACAGATACGCAGTATTTT.

Note on this clone: At one boundary the junction diverges from the germline segment, which might be a read error. In the same sample, other DNA sequences code for this CDR3. The chain joins TRBV2 to TRBJ2-7; D is perhaps TRBD1 (5 bases). Germline V gene data show CDR1 as SNHLY and CDR2 as FYNNEI. The CDR3 has 21 amino acids. CDR3 sequence (DNA): TGTGCCAGCAGCGAAGCTCGGAACCGAAGGGGTAGGGCCCCCCCGCCCTACGAGCAGTACTTC. It codes for CASSEARNRRGRAPPPYEQYF.